Given below is one T cell receptor (beta chain) in context. Assay: immunoSEQ multiplex PCR; the TCRdb copy retains only in-frame clones and omits some. The sample contains some 70,000 clones, 65% to 85% of which appear only once. This record belongs to a study of control samples from healthy donors and cancer patients. This CDR3 has 14 residues. Trimming shortened V by 5 bases and J by 1 base, and 11 bases separated the two germline ends. Germline V gene sequence: CDR1 SGHAT, CDR2 FQNNGV. The source is a man aged 60 to 69 in good health. This chain connects TRBV11-2 to TRBJ1-1; D possibly corresponds to TRBD1 (5 bases). Sequencing input: blood. CDR3 DNA sequence: TGTGCCAGCAGCATACTGACAGCGAACACTGAAGCTTTCTTT. It codes for CASSILTANTEAFF.